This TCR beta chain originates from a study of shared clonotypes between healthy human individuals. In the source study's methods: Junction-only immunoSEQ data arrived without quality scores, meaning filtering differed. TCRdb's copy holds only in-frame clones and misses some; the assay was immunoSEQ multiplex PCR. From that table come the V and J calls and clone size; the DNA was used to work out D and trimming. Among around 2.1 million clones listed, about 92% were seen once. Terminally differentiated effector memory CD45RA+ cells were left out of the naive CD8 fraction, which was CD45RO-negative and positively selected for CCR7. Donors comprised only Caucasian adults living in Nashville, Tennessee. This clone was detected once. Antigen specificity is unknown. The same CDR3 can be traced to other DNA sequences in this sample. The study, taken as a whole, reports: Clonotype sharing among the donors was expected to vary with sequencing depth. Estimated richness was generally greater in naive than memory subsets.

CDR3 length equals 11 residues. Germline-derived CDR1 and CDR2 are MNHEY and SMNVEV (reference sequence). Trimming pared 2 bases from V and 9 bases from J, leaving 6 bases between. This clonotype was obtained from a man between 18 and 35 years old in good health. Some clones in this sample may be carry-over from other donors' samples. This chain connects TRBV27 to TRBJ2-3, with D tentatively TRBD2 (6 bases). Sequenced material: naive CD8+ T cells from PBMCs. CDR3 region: CASSLGGTQYF. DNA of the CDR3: TGTGCCAGCAGTTTAGGAGGGACGCAGTATTTT.